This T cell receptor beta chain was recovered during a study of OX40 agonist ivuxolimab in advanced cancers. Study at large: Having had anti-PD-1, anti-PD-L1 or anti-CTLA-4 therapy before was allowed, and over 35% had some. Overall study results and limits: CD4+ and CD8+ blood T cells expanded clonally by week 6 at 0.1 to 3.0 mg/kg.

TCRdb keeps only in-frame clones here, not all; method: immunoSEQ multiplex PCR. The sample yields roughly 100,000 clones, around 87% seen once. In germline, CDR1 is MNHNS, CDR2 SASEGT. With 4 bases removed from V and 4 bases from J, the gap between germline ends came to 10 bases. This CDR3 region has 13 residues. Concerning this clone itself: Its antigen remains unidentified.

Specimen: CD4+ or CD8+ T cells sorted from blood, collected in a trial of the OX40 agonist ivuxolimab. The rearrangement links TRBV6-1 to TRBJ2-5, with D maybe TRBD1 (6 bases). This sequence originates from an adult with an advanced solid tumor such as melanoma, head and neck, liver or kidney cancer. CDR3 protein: CASSGGTPETQYF. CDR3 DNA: TGTGCCAGCAGTGGAGGGACACCAGAGACCCAGTACTTC.